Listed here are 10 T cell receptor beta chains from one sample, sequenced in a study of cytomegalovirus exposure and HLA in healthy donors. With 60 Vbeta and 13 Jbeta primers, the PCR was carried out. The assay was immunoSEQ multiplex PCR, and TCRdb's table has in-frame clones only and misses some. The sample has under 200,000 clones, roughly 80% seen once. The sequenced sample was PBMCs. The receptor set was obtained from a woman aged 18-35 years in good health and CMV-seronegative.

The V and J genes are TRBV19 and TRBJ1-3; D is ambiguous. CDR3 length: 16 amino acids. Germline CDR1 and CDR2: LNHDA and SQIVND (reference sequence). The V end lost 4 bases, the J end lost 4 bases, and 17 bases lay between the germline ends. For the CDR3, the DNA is TGTGCCAGTAGTACCGACTCGGCTACGAGAGGAAACACCATATATTTT. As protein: CASSTDSATRGNTIYF. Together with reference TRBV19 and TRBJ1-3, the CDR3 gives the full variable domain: DGGITQSPKYLFRKEGQNVTLSCEQNLNHDAMYWYRQDPGQGLRLIYYSQIVNDFQKGDIAEGYSVSREKKESFPLTVTSAQKNPTAFYLCASSTDSATRGNTIYFGEGSWLTVV.

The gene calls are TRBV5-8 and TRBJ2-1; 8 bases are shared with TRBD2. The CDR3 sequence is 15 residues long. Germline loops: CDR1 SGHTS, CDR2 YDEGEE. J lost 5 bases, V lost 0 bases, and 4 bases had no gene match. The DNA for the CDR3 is TGTGCCAGCAGCTTGGAACTAGCGGCCAACAATGAGCAGTTCTTC. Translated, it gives CASSLELAANNEQFF.

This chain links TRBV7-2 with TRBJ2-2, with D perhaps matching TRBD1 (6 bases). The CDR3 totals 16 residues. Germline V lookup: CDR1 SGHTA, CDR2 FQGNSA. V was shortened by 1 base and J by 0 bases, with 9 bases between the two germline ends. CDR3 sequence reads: CASSLGGQANTGELFF. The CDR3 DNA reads TGTGCCAGCAGCTTAGGGGGGCAGGCGAACACCGGGGAGCTGTTTTTT.

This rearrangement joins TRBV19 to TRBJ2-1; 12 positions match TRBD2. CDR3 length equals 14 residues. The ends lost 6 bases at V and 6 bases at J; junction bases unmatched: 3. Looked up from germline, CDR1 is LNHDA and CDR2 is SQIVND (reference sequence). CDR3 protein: CASRTSGSFNEQFF. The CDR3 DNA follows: TGTGCCAGTAGGACTAGCGGGAGTTTCAATGAGCAGTTCTTC.

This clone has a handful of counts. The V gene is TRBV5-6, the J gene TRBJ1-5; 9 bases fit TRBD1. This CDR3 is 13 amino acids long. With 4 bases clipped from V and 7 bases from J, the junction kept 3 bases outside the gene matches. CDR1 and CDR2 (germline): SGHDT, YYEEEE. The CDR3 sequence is CASSPDRGQPQHF. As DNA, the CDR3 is TGTGCCAGCAGCCCGGACAGGGGACAGCCCCAGCATTTT.

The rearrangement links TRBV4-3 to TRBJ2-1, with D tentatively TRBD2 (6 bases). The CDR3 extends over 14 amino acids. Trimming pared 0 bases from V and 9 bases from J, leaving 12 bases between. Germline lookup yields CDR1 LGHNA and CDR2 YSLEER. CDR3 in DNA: TGCGCCAGCAGCCAAGAGGACGGGAGCACTGAGCAGTTCTTC. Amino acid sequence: CASSQEDGSTEQFF.

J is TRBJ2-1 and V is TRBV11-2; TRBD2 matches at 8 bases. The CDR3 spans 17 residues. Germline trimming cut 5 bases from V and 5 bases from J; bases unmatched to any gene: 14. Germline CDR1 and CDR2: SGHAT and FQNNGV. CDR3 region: CASSQGPSSGINNEQFF. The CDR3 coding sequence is TGTGCCAGCAGCCAAGGCCCCAGTAGCGGGATAAACAATGAGCAGTTCTTC.

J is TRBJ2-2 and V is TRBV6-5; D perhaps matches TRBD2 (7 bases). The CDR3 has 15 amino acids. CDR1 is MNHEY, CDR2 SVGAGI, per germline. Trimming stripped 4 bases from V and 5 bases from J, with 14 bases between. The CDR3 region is CASSLGGGGTGELFF. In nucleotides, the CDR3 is TGTGCCAGCAGTTTAGGAGGGGGGGGGACCGGGGAGCTGTTTTTT.

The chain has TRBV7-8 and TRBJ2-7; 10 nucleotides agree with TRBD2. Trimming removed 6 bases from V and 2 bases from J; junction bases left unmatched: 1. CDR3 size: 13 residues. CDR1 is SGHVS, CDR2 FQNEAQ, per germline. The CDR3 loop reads CASRTSGTYEQYV. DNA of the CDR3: TGTGCCAGCAGAACTAGCGGGACCTACGAGCAGTACGTC.

The chain's CDR3 is CASSFRPRGTGELFF. CDR3 nucleotides: TGTGCCAGCAGCTTCCGACCCCGCGGCACCGGGGAGCTGTTTTTT. V is TRBV7-8 and J is TRBJ2-2; no firm D call. V lost 3 bases and J 4 bases, leaving 12 bases between the germline ends. The V gene's germline CDR1 is SGHVS and CDR2 FQNEAQ. The CDR3 runs to 15 residues.